The 6 T cell receptor beta chains below were found in one sample sequenced in a study of blood T cell repertoires in COVID-19. Profiling relied on immunoSEQ multiplex PCR, and the TCRdb table lists in-frame clones only, not all of them. The table includes roughly 250,000 clones, about 90% detected once. What was sequenced was PBMCs or T cells enriched from blood (not recorded which). The receptors were gathered from a human donor in a cohort exposed to, infected with or recovered from COVID-19 (not recorded which). The donor label of this sample is uncertain.

This clone was recorded only once. The CDR3 DNA reads TGTGCCAGCAGTTACCCACGTGGGGGGGAACAGCCCCAGCATTTT. It codes for CASSYPRGGEQPQHF. The chain employs TRBV6-2 or TRBV6-3 and TRBJ1-5; D is perhaps TRBD1 (5 bases). The CDR3 is 15 amino acids. Germline CDR1 and CDR2: MNHEY and SVGEGT. The ends were cut back, 2 bases at V and 7 bases at J, with 15 bases in the middle.

The chain is built from TRBV6-5 and TRBJ1-2; 7 positions agree with TRBD1. Germline CDR1 and CDR2: MNHEY and SVGAGI. CDR3 length: 13 residues. V gave up 4 bases and J gave up 11 bases; unmatched junction bases: 10. For the CDR3, the DNA is TGTGCCAGCAGTTGGACAGGATGGGACCTTTACACCTTC. Encoded protein: CASSWTGWDLYTF.

In its sample, this clone was seen once. The chain has TRBV4-3 and TRBJ1-1; TRBD1 might be the D (5 bases). V shed 4 bases and J shed 6 bases, with 21 bases lying between them. The V gene's germline CDR1 is LGHNA and CDR2 YSLEER. The CDR3 spans 16 residues. The CDR3 bases are TGCGCCAGCAGCCGATACATTGGGACGGCGGGGGCTGAAGCTTTCTTT. This translates into CASSRYIGTAGAEAFF.

The V gene is TRBV7-2, the J gene TRBJ2-5; no firm D call. The germline V and J ends were trimmed by 0 bases and 5 bases, with 13 bases remaining between them. Germline CDR1 reads SGHTA; CDR2 reads FQGNSA. This CDR3 region has 15 residues. The CDR3 reads CASSLAGDSRETQYF. The CDR3 coding sequence is TGTGCCAGCAGCTTAGCGGGTGATAGCCGGGAGACCCAGTACTTC.

This CDR3 is CASSVYGERTLTGELFF. CDR3 DNA sequence: TGTGCCAGCAGCGTATACGGGGAGCGGACCCTTACCGGGGAGCTGTTTTTT. This chain links TRBV9 with TRBJ2-2, with D perhaps matching TRBD2 (5 bases). CDR1 SGDLS and CDR2 YYNGEE come from the germline V gene. V gave up 1 base and J gave up 5 bases, with 18 bases separating them. The CDR3 is 17 residues long.

This chain joins TRBV5-5 and TRBJ1-1; 9 positions match TRBD1. The germline V gene encodes CDR1 SGHKS and CDR2 YYEKEE (reference sequence). The CDR3 length is 15 residues. V trimming: 4 bases; J trimming: 4 bases; junction bases outside the gene matches: 8. The CDR3 region has the DNA TGTGCCAGCAGCCAGGTACAGGGGGCTAGCACTGAAGCTTTCTTT. Its protein product is CASSQVQGASTEAFF.